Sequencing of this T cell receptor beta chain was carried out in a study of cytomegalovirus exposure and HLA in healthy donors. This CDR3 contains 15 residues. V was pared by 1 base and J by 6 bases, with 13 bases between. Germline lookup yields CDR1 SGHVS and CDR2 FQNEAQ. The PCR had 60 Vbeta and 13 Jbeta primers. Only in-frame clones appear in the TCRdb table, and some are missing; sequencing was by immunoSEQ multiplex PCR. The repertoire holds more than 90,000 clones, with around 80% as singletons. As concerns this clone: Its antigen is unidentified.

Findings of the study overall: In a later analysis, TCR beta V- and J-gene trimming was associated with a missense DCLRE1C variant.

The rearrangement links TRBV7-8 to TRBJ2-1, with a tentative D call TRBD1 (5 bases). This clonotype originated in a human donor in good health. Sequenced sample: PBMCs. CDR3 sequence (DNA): TGTGCCAGCAGCTTAGGGGTAGGGGTTGGCAATGAGCAGTTCTTC. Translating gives CASSLGVGVGNEQFF.